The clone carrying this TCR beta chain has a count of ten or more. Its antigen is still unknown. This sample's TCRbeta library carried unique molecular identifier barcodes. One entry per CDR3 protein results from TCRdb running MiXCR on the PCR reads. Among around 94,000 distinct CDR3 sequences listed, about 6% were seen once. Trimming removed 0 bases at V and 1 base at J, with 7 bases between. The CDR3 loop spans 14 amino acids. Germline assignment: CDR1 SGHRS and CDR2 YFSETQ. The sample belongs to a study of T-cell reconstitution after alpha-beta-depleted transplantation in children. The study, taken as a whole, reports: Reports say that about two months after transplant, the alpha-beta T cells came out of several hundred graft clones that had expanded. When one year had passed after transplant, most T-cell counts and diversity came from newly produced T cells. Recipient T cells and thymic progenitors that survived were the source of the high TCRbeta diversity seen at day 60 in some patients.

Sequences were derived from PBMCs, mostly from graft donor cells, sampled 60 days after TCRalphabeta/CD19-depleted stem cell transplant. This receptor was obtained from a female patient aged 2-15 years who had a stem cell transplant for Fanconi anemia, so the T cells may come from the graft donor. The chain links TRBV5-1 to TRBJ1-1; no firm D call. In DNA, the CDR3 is TGCGCCAGCAGCTTGGTAGCAGGGAACACTGAAGCTTTCTTT. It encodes CASSLVAGNTEAFF.